A selection of T cell receptor beta chains follows, all from one sample in a study of cytomegalovirus exposure and HLA in healthy donors. TCRdb keeps only in-frame clones here, not all; method: immunoSEQ multiplex PCR. The repertoire includes around 200,000 clones, about 80% of them detected once, and approximately 0.62% sits in the top ten. The sample was PBMCs. These receptors were taken from a woman in her thirties or forties in good health and CMV-seronegative. The CDR3 runs from the conserved cysteine through the conserved F or W. D genes are given only for firm matches. Size is omitted from some rows. Given values are once, few, many or a class for expanded clones.

NA | few | TRBJ1-5 | TRBV29-1 | CSVKGPNQPQHF | TGCAGCGTGAAGGGGCCCAATCAGCCCCAGCATTTT
NA | NA | TRBJ1-2 | TRBV6-5 | CASSYEGVDGYTF | TGTGCCAGCAGTTACGAGGGGGTCGATGGCTACACCTTC
NA | once | TRBJ1-1 | TRBV7-2 | CASSQSQLQRWGTEAFF | TGTGCCAGCAGCCAAAGCCAACTACAGCGGTGGGGCACTGAAGCTTTCTTT
NA | once | TRBJ2-5 | TRBV2 | CASSLTRVYQETQYF | TGTGCCAGCAGTCTTACACGGGTGTACCAAGAGACCCAGTACTTC
TRBD1 | NA | TRBJ1-4 | TRBV5-1 | CASSEKTGSANEKLFF | TGCGCCAGCAGCGAGAAGACAGGGTCGGCTAATGAAAAACTGTTTTTT
NA | NA | TRBJ1-3 | TRBV28 | CASTRRVNTVRSGNTIYF | TGTGCCAGCACCCGACGTGTAAATACGGTGAGGTCTGGAAACACCATATATTTT
TRBD1 | NA | TRBJ1-1 | TRBV9 | CASSGQGSEAFF | TGTGCCAGCAGTGGACAGGGGAGTGAAGCTTTCTTT
NA | NA | TRBJ1-1 | TRBV27 | CASSLLVLPGQNTEAFF | TGTGCCAGCAGTTTACTGGTTCTCCCAGGGCAAAACACTGAAGCTTTCTTT
NA | NA | TRBJ1-2 | TRBV4-3 | CASSQDGSRSYGYTF | TGCGCCAGCAGCCAAGATGGATCGCGGTCCTATGGCTACACCTTC
NA | NA | TRBJ1-2 | TRBV5-1 | CASSLEGSGYGYTF | TGCGCCAGCAGCTTGGAAGGGTCAGGGTACGGCTACACCTTC
NA | NA | TRBJ1-1 | TRBV18 | CASSPQGTGLPNTEAFF | TGTGCCAGCTCACCTCAGGGTACAGGGTTACCGAACACTGAAGCTTTCTTT
NA | NA | TRBJ2-5 | TRBV14 | CASSQGTFYQETQYF | TGTGCCAGCAGCCAAGGGACATTTTACCAAGAGACCCAGTACTTC
NA | few | TRBJ1-3 | TRBV28 | CASINLSGNTIYF | TGTGCCAGCATCAACCTATCTGGAAACACCATATATTTT
NA | NA | TRBJ1-2 | TRBV30 | CALYWTDYGYTF | TGTGCCCTCTATTGGACAGACTATGGCTACACCTTC
TRBD1 | NA | TRBJ1-5 | TRBV7-2 | CASSSGTARMSNQPQHF | TGTGCCAGCAGCTCAGGGACAGCCAGAATGAGCAATCAGCCCCAGCATTTT
TRBD2 | few | TRBJ2-4 | TRBV10-3 | CAISEGLAGVTKNIQYF | TGTGCCATCAGTGAAGGACTAGCGGGGGTAACCAAAAACATTCAGTACTTC
NA | NA | TRBJ1-1 | TRBV18 | CASSPSTGSRAGTEAFF | TGTGCCAGCTCACCATCTACAGGGTCGAGGGCTGGGACTGAAGCTTTCTTT
NA | NA | TRBJ1-1 | TRBV5-4 | CASSPGGRGNTEAFF | TGTGCCAGCAGCCCCGGCGGGAGAGGGAACACTGAAGCTTTCTTT
NA | few | TRBJ1-1 | TRBV5-1 | CASSTRTHPGVNTEAFF | TGCGCCAGCAGCACTAGGACACACCCAGGGGTGAACACTGAAGCTTTCTTT
TRBD1 | NA | TRBJ2-2 | TRBV27 | CASSPRTGSRKSTGELFF | TGTGCCAGCAGTCCGCGGACAGGGTCGCGAAAGAGCACCGGGGAGCTGTTTTTT
TRBD1 | NA | TRBJ1-5 | TRBV27 | CASRPSGTVDNQPQHF | TGTGCCAGCAGACCAAGTGGGACAGTTGACAATCAGCCCCAGCATTTT
NA | NA | TRBJ1-6 | TRBV7-8 | CASSLALLGSSYNSPLHF | TGTGCCAGCAGCTTAGCCTTGTTGGGGAGCTCCTATAATTCACCCCTCCACTTT
NA | NA | TRBJ1-5 | TRBV27 | CASSLLADPTARHNQPQHF | TGTGCCAGCAGTTTATTAGCCGACCCGACAGCAAGGCACAATCAGCCCCAGCATTTT
NA | NA | TRBJ1-5 | TRBV19 | CASSIARYPPRRNNYVNQPQHF | TGTGCCAGTAGTATAGCCCGGTACCCTCCCCGGAGGAACAACTATGTGAATCAGCCCCAGCATTTT
TRBD1 | NA | TRBJ2-1 | TRBV7-8 | CASSLGTGNYNEQFF | TGTGCCAGCAGCTTGGGGACAGGGAATTACAATGAGCAGTTCTTC
TRBD2 | NA | TRBJ2-1 | TRBV29-1 | CSVRTGTSGGDGWNEQFF | TGCAGCGTTCGAACCGGGACTAGCGGCGGGGACGGATGGAATGAGCAGTTCTTC
NA | few | TRBJ1-1 | TRBV20-1 | CSDNTRAEAFF | TGCAGTGACAACACCAGGGCTGAAGCTTTCTTT
NA | NA | TRBJ2-7 | TRBV28 | CASRGSGFYEQYF | TGTGCCAGCAGGGGCTCGGGATTCTACGAGCAGTACTTC
NA | NA | TRBJ2-7 | TRBV27 | CASSPTFGTPNYEQYF | TGTGCCAGCAGTCCAACATTTGGGACTCCCAACTACGAGCAGTACTTC
TRBD1 | NA | TRBJ1-6 | TRBV7-8 | CASSLARTGSYNSPLHF | TGTGCCAGCAGCTTAGCCCGGACAGGCTCCTATAATTCACCCCTCCACTTT